A single TCR beta chain is shown here with its context. Its matching antigen is unknown. The data were obtained in a study of cytomegalovirus exposure and HLA in healthy donors. The primer mix had 60 Vbeta and 13 Jbeta primers. Source study methods: A later analysis tallied about 80 million unique TCR beta chains, around 11 million of them shared. Method: immunoSEQ multiplex PCR; TCRdb's copy keeps in-frame clones and lacks some. V, J and clone size reflect that table, while D and trimming were determined from the DNA. The table includes about 150,000 clones, around four fifths detected once. General study results and limits: HLA alleles showed associations with some 17,000 TCR beta sequences in a later analysis, at a 0.05 false discovery rate. Prior analysis indicated that the majority of TCR beta V segments exhibited productivity approximately 87% or approximately 30% of the time. Analyzed later, association rates of TCRs varied across HLA loci, with DRB1 most and HLA-C fewest.

This receptor was taken from a man between 18 and 35 years old in good health and CMV-seronegative. The source material was PBMCs.

CDR3 protein: CASSPRGTGGTGEQYF. The CDR3 nucleotides are TGTGCCAGCAGCCCTCGAGGGACAGGGGGAACCGGCGAGCAGTACTTC. The chain employs TRBV11-2 and TRBJ2-7; 11 positions match TRBD1. From germline, CDR1 is SGHAT and CDR2 FQNNGV. This CDR3 spans 16 amino acids. Trimming at V came to 5 bases and at J to 6 bases, leaving 12 bases not matched to a gene.